The 21 T cell receptor beta chains presented below share a single source sample, sequenced in a study of Ad26.COV2.S vaccination and SARS-CoV-2 variants (dated by TCRdb to the early 2020s). In light of the paper, this sample's treatment or condition label describes: some 19 received Ad26.COV2.S at low or high dose, single or two shots; several received placebo; per-sample allocation not given. For vaccine and placebo recipients, the sequenced repertoires came from samples collected on day 63 after the first injection. The library was built by means of the immunoSEQ multiplex PCR assay. The immuneACCESS repertoire file appears here via TCRdb, limited to in-frame rearrangements. These files lack a portion of the clones; in checked studies, under half of the deficit traces to unresolved V genes, and the cause of the others is not known. The sample table shows about 320,000 clones, and under 90% are seen once. The ten largest clonotypes hold around 5.5% of the sample.

The sample consisted of peripheral blood, taken in a trial of Ad26.COV2.S vaccine versus placebo. The receptors here all came from a person between 18 and 60 years old who received the Ad26.COV2.S COVID-19 vaccine or a placebo.

A note on this clone: Other DNA sequences in this sample translate to the same CDR3. This chain links TRBV5-1 with TRBJ1-4; tentative D call: TRBD1 (5 bases). Trimming left V 0 bases short and J 5 bases short, with 11 bases between. CDR3 size: 15 residues. In germline, CDR1 is SGHRS, CDR2 YFSETQ. The CDR3 DNA reads TGCGCCAGCAGCTTGGGGCAGGGTACAAATGAAAAACTGTTTTTT. This translates into CASSLGQGTNEKLFF.

The gene calls are TRBV4-2 and TRBJ2-1; weak D call: TRBD2 (6 bases). The CDR3 spans 17 residues. From germline, CDR1 is LGHNA and CDR2 YNFKEQ. V gave up 0 bases and J gave up 2 bases, with 14 bases separating them. The CDR3 DNA reads as TGTGCCAGCAGCCAAGACGGGCGCGGGAAAGCCTACAATGAGCAGTTCTTC. Amino acids: CASSQDGRGKAYNEQFF.

This sequence joins TRBV7-2 and TRBJ1-1, with TRBD1 matching 8 bases. This CDR3 has 15 amino acids. V trimming: 2 bases; J trimming: 7 bases; junction bases outside the gene matches: 9. CDR1 is SGHTA and CDR2 is FQGNSA in the germline V gene. The CDR3 region is CASSLLRTGNHEAFF. As DNA, the CDR3 is TGTGCCAGCAGCTTACTCCGGACAGGGAATCATGAAGCTTTCTTT.

The V gene is TRBV7-3, the J gene TRBJ2-3; D is undetermined. V lost 2 bases, J lost 0 bases, and 6 bases lay in between. Germline-derived CDR1 and CDR2 are SGHTA and FQGTGA. The CDR3 length is 14 residues. In DNA, the CDR3 is TGTGCCAGCAGCTTAGCACTCAGCACAGATACGCAGTATTTT. It yields the protein CASSLALSTDTQYF. The complete variable domain, with remaining parts taken from reference TRBV7-3 and TRBJ2-3, reads GAGVSQTPSNKVTEKGKYVELRCDPISGHTALYWYRQSLGQGPEFLIYFQGTGAADDSGLPNDRFFAVRPEGSVSTLKIQRTERGDSAVYLCASSLALSTDTQYFGPGTRLTVL.

This clone was counted only a few times. The chain couples TRBV7-9 to TRBJ1-5; D is possibly TRBD1 (5 bases). The CDR3 consists of 15 residues. CDR1 and CDR2 from the germline V gene are SEHNR and FQNEAQ (reference sequence). Trimming pared 5 bases from V and 0 bases from J, leaving 11 bases between. The CDR3 sequence is CASSGDPHSNQPQHF. The CDR3 nucleotides are TGTGCCAGCAGCGGGGACCCACATAGCAATCAGCCCCAGCATTTT.

The chain employs TRBV6-1 and TRBJ2-1; D is unclear. The germline V gene encodes CDR1 MNHNS and CDR2 SASEGT. The CDR3 has 11 residues. Trimming cost V 2 bases and J 16 bases, with 12 bases left between them. The CDR3 protein is CASSEIRSGFF. The CDR3 bases are TGTGCCAGCAGTGAAATACGCTCTGGATTCTTC.

The rearrangement uses TRBV18 and TRBJ2-3, with 8 bases matching TRBD1. Per the germline V gene, CDR1 is KGHSH and CDR2 is LQKENI. After removal of 4 bases from V and 1 base from J, the junction contained 13 bases not matched to a gene. The CDR3 has 18 amino acids. CDR3 sequence reads: CASSLADGQGVGTDTQYF. CDR3 sequence (DNA): TGTGCCAGCTCACTTGCCGATGGACAGGGAGTGGGCACAGATACGCAGTATTTT.

The rearrangement uses TRBV12-3 or TRBV12-4 and TRBJ1-3, with 7 bases aligning to TRBD1. V dropped 6 bases and J dropped 5; count of bases not matched to a gene: 4. This CDR3 spans 13 amino acids. This chain's CDR3 is CASRDRVRNTIYF. DNA for the CDR3: TGTGCCAGCAGAGACAGGGTGAGAAACACCATATATTTT.

V and J are TRBV27 and TRBJ2-7; weak D call: TRBD2 (6 bases). Trimming pared 6 bases from V and 2 bases from J, leaving 14 bases between. Germline CDR1 is MNHEY and CDR2 is SMNVEV (reference sequence). The CDR3 is 14 amino acids. The CDR3 region has the DNA TGTGCCAGCAGAGGTCTTGGCGGGACCTACGAGCAGTACGTC. This codes for CASRGLGGTYEQYV.

The chain combines TRBV27 with TRBJ1-2; D unresolved. CDR1 and CDR2 from the germline V gene are MNHEY and SMNVEV (reference sequence). This CDR3 comprises 12 residues. Trimming removed 5 bases from V and 5 bases from J, with 9 bases in between. The CDR3 bases are TGTGCCAGCAGTCCGGGCGCATATGGCTACACCTTC. Amino acid sequence: CASSPGAYGYTF.

This clone was detected once. The chain couples TRBV27 to TRBJ2-3; D is unresolved. CDR1 is MNHEY and CDR2 is SMNVEV in the germline V gene (reference sequence). V lost 6 bases to trimming and J lost 3 bases, with 10 bases between them. The CDR3 loop spans 13 amino acids. The DNA of the CDR3 is TGTGCCAGCAGCCTTCTACATACAGATACGCAGTATTTT. This codes for CASSLLHTDTQYF.

The rearrangement uses TRBV3-1 (or the pseudogene TRBV3-2) and TRBJ1-1; no clear D gene. CDR3 length: 12 amino acids. The germline V gene encodes CDR1 LGHDT and CDR2 YNNKEL (reference sequence). V lost 3 bases and J 2 bases, leaving 4 bases between the germline ends. The CDR3 protein is CASSHSNTEAFF. In DNA form, the CDR3 reads TGTGCCAGCAGCCATTCAAACACTGAAGCTTTCTTT.

The genes are TRBV7-9 and TRBJ2-6; D is possibly TRBD2 (6 bases). Germline V gene data show CDR1 as SEHNR and CDR2 as FQNEAQ (reference sequence). Trimming left V 2 bases short and J 1 base short, with 18 bases between. The CDR3 contains 19 residues. CDR3 region: CASSLFLGGGKSGANVLTF. CDR3 DNA sequence: TGTGCCAGCAGCTTATTTTTAGGTGGGGGGAAGTCTGGGGCCAACGTCCTGACTTTC. The complete variable domain, with remaining parts taken from reference TRBV7-9 and TRBJ2-6, reads DTGVSQNPRHKITKRGQNVTFRCDPISEHNRLYWYRQTLGQGPEFLTYFQNEAQLEKSRLLSDRFSAERPKGSFSTLEIQRTEQGDSAMYLCASSLFLGGGKSGANVLTFGAGSRLTVL.

V and J are TRBV5-5 and TRBJ1-1; D is unclear. This CDR3 has 13 amino acids. Germline V gene lookup returns CDR1 SGHKS and CDR2 YYEKEE (reference sequence). Between the trimmed V and J ends, which lost 2 bases and 4 bases, there was a span of 9 bases. The CDR3 DNA reads as TGTGCCAGCAGCTTCGGGCTAGGCACTGAAGCTTTCTTT. Encoded protein: CASSFGLGTEAFF.

CDR3 DNA: TGCGCCAGCAGCCAACAAAGTTCGCCGGGACAGCATCCCTACAATGAGCAGTTCTTC. This sequence encodes CASSQQSSPGQHPYNEQFF. The chain recombines TRBV4-3 with TRBJ2-1, with 7 nucleotides matching TRBD1. J was trimmed by 2 bases and V by 2 bases; bases with no gene match: 15. Germline CDR1 and CDR2: LGHNA and YSLEER. The CDR3 contains 19 residues.

This clone came up once. The genes are TRBV24-1 and TRBJ2-1, with 7 bases identical to TRBD2. The germline V gene has CDR1 KGHDR and CDR2 SFDVKD. The CDR3 runs to 15 residues. Trimming removed 0 bases from V and 5 bases from J; junction bases left unmatched: 3. The CDR3 spells CATSDLNGGNNEQFF. The CDR3 coding sequence is TGTGCCACCAGTGATTTGAACGGGGGGAACAATGAGCAGTTCTTC.

The gene calls are TRBV6-2 or TRBV6-3 and TRBJ1-5; D possibly corresponds to TRBD1 (6 bases). In germline, CDR1 is MNHEY, CDR2 SVGEGT. The length of the CDR3 is 16 residues. Trimming left V 2 bases short and J 5 bases short, with 16 bases between. For the CDR3, the DNA is TGTGCCAGCAGTTACGAACAGGGAAGGTATGATCAGCCCCAGCATTTT. It yields the protein CASSYEQGRYDQPQHF.

The gene calls are TRBV4-1 and TRBJ2-3, with 10 bases that match TRBD2. This CDR3 comprises 19 residues. Germline V gene sequence: CDR1 MGHRA, CDR2 YSYEKL. V dropped 1 base and J dropped 1; count of bases not matched to a gene: 11. The CDR3 DNA follows: TGCGCCAGCAGCCAAGCGGCTAGCGGGAGAAGGTTTGGCACAGATACGCAGTATTTT. It yields the protein CASSQAASGRRFGTDTQYF.

The CDR3 here is CASRDLSPTYEQYF. DNA for the CDR3: TGTGCCAGCAGGGACCTTTCTCCCACCTACGAGCAGTACTTC. The chain recombines TRBV6-6 with TRBJ2-7; unclear D gene. Germline values: CDR1 MNHNY, CDR2 SVGAGI (reference sequence). The V end was cut by 6 bases, the J end by 2 bases, with 14 bases between. The CDR3 length is 14 residues.

CDR3 residues: CASSRPGVETGELFF. CDR3 bases: TGTGCCAGCTCGCGCCCAGGGGTTGAAACCGGGGAGCTGTTTTTT. This chain joins TRBV18 and TRBJ2-2; D may be TRBD1 (6 bases). Germline CDR1 and CDR2: KGHSH and LQKENI. The CDR3 is 15 amino acids. V lost 6 bases and J lost 5, with 16 bases in between.

The chain couples TRBV19 to TRBJ1-1; the D is unclear. V lost 5 bases and J 5 bases, leaving 15 bases between the germline ends. Looked up from germline, CDR1 is LNHDA and CDR2 is SQIVND (reference sequence). The CDR3 runs to 14 residues. This chain's CDR3 is CASSSPRELTEAFF. Written as DNA, the CDR3 is TGTGCCAGTAGTTCTCCCCGTGAGTTGACTGAAGCTTTCTTT.